These 14 T cell receptor beta chains were sequenced from one sample in a study of blood T cells in healthy people across ages. It was with a sample-barcoded 5' primer and a J-beta primer mix that a second PCR of roughly 7 to 12 cycles was run. From the 5' RACE reads, TCRdb called clonotypes with MiXCR, one entry per CDR3 protein. Altogether about 800,000 distinct CDR3 sequences are present, 35% to 50% being singletons, with the ten largest covering 15% to 20%. Sequencing input: blood. All receptors derive from a man aged 80 or over in good health.

This clonotype was seen a few times. The chain carries TRBV12-3 or TRBV12-4 and TRBJ2-3; 10 bases map to TRBD2. The junction had 2 bases not matched to a gene; V was cut back by 1 base and J by 4 bases. The length of the CDR3 is 15 residues. CDR3 loop: CASSLEREGPDTQYF. CDR3 sequence (DNA): TGTGCCAGCAGTTTAGAGCGGGAGGGCCCAGATACGCAGTATTTT.

In regard to this clonotype: The junction departs from the called germline gene at one end, perhaps through a read error. J is TRBJ1-4 and V is TRBV11-3; D ambiguous. The CDR3 runs to 13 residues. Germline V gene data show CDR1 as SGHNT and CDR2 as YENEEA. CDR3 DNA: TGTGTCAGCAGCTTATTTGAAAATGAAAAACTGTTTTTT. This translates into CVSSLFENEKLFF.

The chain employs TRBV12-3 or TRBV12-4 and TRBJ2-4; no clear D. The CDR3 is 16 residues long. Trimming removed 7 bases from V and 0 bases from J, with 16 bases in between. This CDR3 is CASTRTANEAKNIQYF. The CDR3 DNA sequence: TGTGCCAGCACAAGAACAGCAAACGAAGCCAAAAACATTCAGTACTTC.

The genes are TRBV29-1 and TRBJ2-7; 8 bases align to TRBD2. The CDR3 contains 15 residues. Germline CDR1 reads SQVTM; CDR2 reads ANQGSEA. The V segment lost 4 bases and the J segment 2 bases; nucleotides outside the gene matches: 10. The CDR3 spells CSVAGGAGDTYEQYF. Written as DNA, the CDR3 is TGCAGCGTTGCCGGGGGGGCGGGAGATACCTACGAGCAGTACTTC.

The chain uses TRBV27 and TRBJ1-1, with no clear D. Germline V gene lookup returns CDR1 MNHEY and CDR2 SMNVEV (reference sequence). Trimming pared 3 bases from V and 6 bases from J, leaving 11 bases between. CDR3 length: 13 residues. The CDR3 DNA reads TGTGCCAGCAGTTTTTCTGGGGATCCTGAAGCTTTCTTT. Translation: CASSFSGDPEAFF.

This clonotype was seen more than once but under ten times. The V gene is TRBV6-6, the J gene TRBJ2-3; D perhaps matches TRBD1 (6 bases). The V gene's germline CDR1 is MNHNY and CDR2 SVGAGI (reference sequence). This CDR3 has 14 residues. V lost 8 bases and J lost 0, with 12 bases in between. Written as DNA, the CDR3 is TGTGCCAGCGTTGACAGGCTAAGCACAGATACGCAGTATTTT. Translating gives CASVDRLSTDTQYF.

This sequence joins TRBV9 and TRBJ1-5; tentatively, D is TRBD1 (5 bases). The germline gives CDR1 SGDLS, CDR2 YYNGEE. With 0 bases removed from V and 4 bases from J, the gap between germline ends came to 8 bases. This CDR3 has 14 residues. CDR3 DNA sequence: TGTGCCAGCAGCGTAGAGGCAGGGAATCAGCCCCAGCATTTT. Translation: CASSVEAGNQPQHF.

This clonotype was counted only a few times. The chain links TRBV29-1 to TRBJ2-5; 8 positions match TRBD1. Per the germline V gene, CDR1 is SQVTM and CDR2 is ANQGSEA. The CDR3 is 16 residues long. The trim removed 0 bases at V and 4 bases at J, leaving 10 bases unmatched. The CDR3 protein is CSVEDRDRGVPETQYF. In DNA form, the CDR3 reads TGCAGCGTTGAAGATCGAGACAGGGGCGTCCCAGAGACCCAGTACTTC.

The sample holds many counts of this clonotype. The V call is TRBV12-3 or TRBV12-4, the J call TRBJ2-3; D is undetermined. The CDR3 runs to 14 residues. With 3 bases removed from V and 3 bases from J, the gap between germline ends came to 10 bases. CDR3 DNA: TGTGCCAGCAGTTTGGCCAGTCATACAGATACGCAGTATTTT. Amino acid sequence: CASSLASHTDTQYF.

The gene calls are TRBV12-3 or TRBV12-4 and TRBJ1-4; D not certain. V lost 5 bases to trimming and J lost 8 bases, with 12 bases between them. This CDR3 has 13 residues. CDR3 bases: TGTGCCAGCAGTCTAGGACTAGGGGAAAAACTGTTTTTT. It yields the protein CASSLGLGEKLFF.

The chain is built from TRBV7-2 and TRBJ2-3, with TRBD2 as a possible D gene (6 bases). CDR3 size: 14 residues. Trimming removed 1 base at V and 6 bases at J, with 11 bases between. The germline CDR1 and CDR2 sequences are SGHTA and FQGNSA. This chain's CDR3 is CASSLESGEDTQYF. The CDR3 DNA reads TGTGCCAGCAGCTTAGAGTCGGGAGAGGATACGCAGTATTTT.

Notes on this clonotype: One end of the junction is discordant with germline, which a read error may explain. The V gene is TRBV29-1, the J gene TRBJ1-1; D might be TRBD1 (6 bases). The CDR3 consists of 15 residues. Germline CDR1 and CDR2: SQVTM and ANQGSEA. In DNA, the CDR3 is TGTCTTGTGGGGGACAACCAGATTATGAACACTGAAGCTTTCTTT. Protein: CLVGDNQIMNTEAFF.

This clonotype was counted at least ten times. The chain is built from TRBV5-1 and TRBJ2-7; D is perhaps TRBD2 (6 bases). The V gene lost 3 bases and the J gene lost 7 bases, with 20 bases spanning the gap. CDR3 length: 15 amino acids. Germline-derived CDR1 and CDR2 are SGHRS and YFSETQ. The CDR3 loop is CASSSARGGIGEQYF. CDR3 DNA: TGCGCCAGCAGCTCAGCCCGGGGCGGGATAGGGGAGCAGTACTTC.

About this clonotype itself: The junction and the germline gene differ at one end; a read error may be behind it. The chain couples TRBV7-6 to TRBJ2-1; 9 positions agree with TRBD2. Per the germline V gene, CDR1 is SGHVS and CDR2 is FNYEAQ. The CDR3 has 17 residues. The CDR3 sequence: CANSLALPTSGSNEQFF. CDR3 DNA: TGTGCCAACAGCTTAGCGCTTCCGACTAGCGGTTCCAATGAGCAGTTCTTC.